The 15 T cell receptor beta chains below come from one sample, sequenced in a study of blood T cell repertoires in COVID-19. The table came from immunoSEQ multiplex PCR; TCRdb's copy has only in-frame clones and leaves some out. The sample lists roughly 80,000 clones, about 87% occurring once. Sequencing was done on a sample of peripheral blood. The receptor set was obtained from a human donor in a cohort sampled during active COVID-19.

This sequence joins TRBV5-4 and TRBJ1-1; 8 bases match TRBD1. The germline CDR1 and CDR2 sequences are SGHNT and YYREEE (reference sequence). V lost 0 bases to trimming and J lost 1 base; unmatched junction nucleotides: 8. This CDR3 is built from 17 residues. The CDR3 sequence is CASSLAAGGMGNTEAFF. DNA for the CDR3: TGTGCCAGCAGCTTGGCGGCAGGGGGCATGGGGAACACTGAAGCTTTCTTT.

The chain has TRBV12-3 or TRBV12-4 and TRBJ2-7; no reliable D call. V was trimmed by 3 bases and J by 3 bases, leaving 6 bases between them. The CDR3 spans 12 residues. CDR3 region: CASSFSIYEQYF. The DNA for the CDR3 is TGTGCCAGCAGTTTTTCCATCTACGAGCAGTACTTC.

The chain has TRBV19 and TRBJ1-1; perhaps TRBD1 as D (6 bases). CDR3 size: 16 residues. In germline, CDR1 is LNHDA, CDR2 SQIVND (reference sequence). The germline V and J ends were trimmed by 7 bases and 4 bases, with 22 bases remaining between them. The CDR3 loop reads CASNQGIVGGFTEAFF. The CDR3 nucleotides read TGTGCCAGTAACCAGGGGATAGTAGGAGGATTCACTGAAGCTTTCTTT. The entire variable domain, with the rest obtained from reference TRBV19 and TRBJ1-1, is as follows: DGGITQSPKYLFRKEGQNVTLSCEQNLNHDAMYWYRQDPGQGLRLIYYSQIVNDFQKGDIAEGYSVSREKKESFPLTVTSAQKNPTAFYLCASNQGIVGGFTEAFFGQGTRLTVV.

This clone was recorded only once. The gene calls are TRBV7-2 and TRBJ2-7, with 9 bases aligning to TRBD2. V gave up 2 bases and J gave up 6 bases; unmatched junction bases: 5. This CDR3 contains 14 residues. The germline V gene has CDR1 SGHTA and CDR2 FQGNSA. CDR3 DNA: TGTGCCAGCAGCTTATTAGCGGGAGTCCCCGAGCAGTACTTC. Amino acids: CASSLLAGVPEQYF.

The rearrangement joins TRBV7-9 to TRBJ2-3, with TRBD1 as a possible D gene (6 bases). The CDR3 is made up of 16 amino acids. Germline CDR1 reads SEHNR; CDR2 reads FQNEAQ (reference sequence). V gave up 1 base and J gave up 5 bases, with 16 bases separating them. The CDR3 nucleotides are TGTGCCAGCAGCTTAGTTCATCTCCAGGGGAAAGATACGCAGTATTTT. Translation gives CASSLVHLQGKDTQYF. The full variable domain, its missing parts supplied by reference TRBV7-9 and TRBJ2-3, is DTGVSQNPRHKITKRGQNVTFRCDPISEHNRLYWYRQTLGQGPEFLTYFQNEAQLEKSRLLSDRFSAERPKGSFSTLEIQRTEQGDSAMYLCASSLVHLQGKDTQYFGPGTRLTVL.

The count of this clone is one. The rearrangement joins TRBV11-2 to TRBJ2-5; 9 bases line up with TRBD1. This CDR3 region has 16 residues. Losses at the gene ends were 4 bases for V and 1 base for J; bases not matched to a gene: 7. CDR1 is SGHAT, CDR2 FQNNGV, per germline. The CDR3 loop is CASSSTGGPFQETQYF. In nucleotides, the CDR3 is TGTGCCAGCAGCTCAACAGGGGGCCCCTTCCAAGAGACCCAGTACTTC.

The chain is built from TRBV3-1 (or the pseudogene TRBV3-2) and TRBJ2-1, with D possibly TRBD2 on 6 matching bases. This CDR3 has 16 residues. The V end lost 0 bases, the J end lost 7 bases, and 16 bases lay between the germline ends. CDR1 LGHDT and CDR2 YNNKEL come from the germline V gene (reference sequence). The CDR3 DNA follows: TGTGCCAGCAGCCAAGAAAGACTAGGGAGGTGGAATGAGCAGTTCTTC. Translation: CASSQERLGRWNEQFF.

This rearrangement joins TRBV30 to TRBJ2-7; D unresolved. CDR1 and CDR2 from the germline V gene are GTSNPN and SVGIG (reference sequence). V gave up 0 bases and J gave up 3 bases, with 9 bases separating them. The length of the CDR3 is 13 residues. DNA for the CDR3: TGTGCCTGGAGTGTAGGTCACTACTACGAGCAGTACTTC. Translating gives CAWSVGHYYEQYF.

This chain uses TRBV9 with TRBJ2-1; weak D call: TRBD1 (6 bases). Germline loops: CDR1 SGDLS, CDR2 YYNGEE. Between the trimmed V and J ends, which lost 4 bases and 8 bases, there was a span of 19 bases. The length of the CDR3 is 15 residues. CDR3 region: CASSLSGTTGDEQFF. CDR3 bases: TGTGCCAGCAGCCTATCCGGGACAACGGGCGATGAGCAGTTCTTC.

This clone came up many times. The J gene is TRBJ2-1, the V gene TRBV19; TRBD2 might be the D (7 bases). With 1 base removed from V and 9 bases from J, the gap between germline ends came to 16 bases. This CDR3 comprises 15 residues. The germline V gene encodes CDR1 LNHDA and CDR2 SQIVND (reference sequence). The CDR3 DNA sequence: TGTGCCAGTAGTATAGCGGCTAGCGGAGGGGGTGAGCAGTTCTTC. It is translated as CASSIAASGGGEQFF.

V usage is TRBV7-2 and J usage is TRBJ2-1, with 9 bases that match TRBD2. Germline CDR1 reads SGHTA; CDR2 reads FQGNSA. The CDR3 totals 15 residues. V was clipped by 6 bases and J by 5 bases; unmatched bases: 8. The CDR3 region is CASRQLAGAHNEQFF. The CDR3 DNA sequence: TGTGCCAGCAGACAACTAGCGGGTGCACACAATGAGCAGTTCTTC.

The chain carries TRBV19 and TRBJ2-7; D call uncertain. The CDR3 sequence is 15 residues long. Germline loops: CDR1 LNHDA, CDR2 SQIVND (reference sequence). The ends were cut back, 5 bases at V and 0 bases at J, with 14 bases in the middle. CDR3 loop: CASSPGLVHSYEQYF. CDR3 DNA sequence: TGTGCCAGTAGTCCTGGCCTAGTCCACTCCTACGAGCAGTACTTC.

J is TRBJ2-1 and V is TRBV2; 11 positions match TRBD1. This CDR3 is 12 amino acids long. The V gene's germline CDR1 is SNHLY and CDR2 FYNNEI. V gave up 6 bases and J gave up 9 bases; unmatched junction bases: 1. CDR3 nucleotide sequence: TGTGCCAGCAGGGGACAGGGGGGTGAGCAGTTCTTC. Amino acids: CASRGQGGEQFF.

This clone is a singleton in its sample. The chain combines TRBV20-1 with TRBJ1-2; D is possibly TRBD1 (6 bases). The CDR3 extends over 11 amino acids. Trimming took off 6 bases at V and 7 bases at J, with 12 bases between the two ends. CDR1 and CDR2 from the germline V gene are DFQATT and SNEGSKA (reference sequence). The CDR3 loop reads CSAPGVVGYTF. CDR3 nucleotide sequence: TGCAGTGCCCCAGGGGTGGTTGGCTACACCTTC.

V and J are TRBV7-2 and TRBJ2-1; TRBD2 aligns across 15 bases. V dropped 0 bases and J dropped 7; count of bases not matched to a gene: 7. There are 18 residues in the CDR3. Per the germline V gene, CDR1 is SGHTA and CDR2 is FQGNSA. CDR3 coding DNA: TGTGCCAGCAGCTTAGCCCGGACTAGCGGGGGGGCCGGGAATGAGCAGTTCTTC. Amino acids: CASSLARTSGGAGNEQFF.